A single T cell receptor (beta chain) is shown here with its context. What it recognizes is unknown. These data come from a study of OX40 agonist ivuxolimab in advanced cancers. Study-wide background: As their treatment, patients were administered ivuxolimab, an agonistic anti-OX40 (CD134) antibody. Partial responses occurred in Three dose-escalation patients, one with hepatocellular carcinoma and two with cutaneous melanoma.

The table came from immunoSEQ multiplex PCR; TCRdb's copy has only in-frame clones and leaves some out. In the table there are fewer than 90,000 clones, about 91% of which are singletons. Study-wide findings and caveats: Expanded clones tended on average to be more numerous among CD8+ T cells than CD4+.

Germline CDR1 reads ENHRY; CDR2 reads SYGVKD. Trimming pared 6 bases from V and 0 bases from J, leaving 12 bases between. CDR3 length equals 15 residues. The chain has TRBV10-3 and TRBJ1-5; TRBD1 might be the D (6 bases). The source is an adult with an advanced solid tumor such as melanoma, head and neck, liver or kidney cancer. Here the sequenced sample was CD4+ or CD8+ T cells sorted from blood, taken in a trial of the OX40 agonist ivuxolimab. In DNA, the CDR3 is TGTGCCATCAGGGCAGGGGCCTTTAGCAATCAGCCCCAGCATTTT. It translates to CAIRAGAFSNQPQHF.